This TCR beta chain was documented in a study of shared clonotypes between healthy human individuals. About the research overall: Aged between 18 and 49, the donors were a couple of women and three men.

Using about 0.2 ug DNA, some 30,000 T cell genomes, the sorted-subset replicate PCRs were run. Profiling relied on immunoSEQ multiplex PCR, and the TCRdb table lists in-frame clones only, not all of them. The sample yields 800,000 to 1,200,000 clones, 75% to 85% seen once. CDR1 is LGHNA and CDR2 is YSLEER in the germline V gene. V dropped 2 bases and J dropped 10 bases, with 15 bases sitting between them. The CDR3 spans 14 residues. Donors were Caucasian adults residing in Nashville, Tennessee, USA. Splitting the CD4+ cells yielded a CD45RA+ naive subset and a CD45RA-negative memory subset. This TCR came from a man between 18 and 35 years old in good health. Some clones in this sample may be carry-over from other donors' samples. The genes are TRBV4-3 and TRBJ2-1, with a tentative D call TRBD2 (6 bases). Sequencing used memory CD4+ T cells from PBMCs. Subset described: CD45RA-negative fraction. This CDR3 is CASSQLSGDREQFF. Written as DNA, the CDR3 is TGCGCCAGCAGCCAATTGTCGGGGGATCGGGAGCAGTTCTTC.